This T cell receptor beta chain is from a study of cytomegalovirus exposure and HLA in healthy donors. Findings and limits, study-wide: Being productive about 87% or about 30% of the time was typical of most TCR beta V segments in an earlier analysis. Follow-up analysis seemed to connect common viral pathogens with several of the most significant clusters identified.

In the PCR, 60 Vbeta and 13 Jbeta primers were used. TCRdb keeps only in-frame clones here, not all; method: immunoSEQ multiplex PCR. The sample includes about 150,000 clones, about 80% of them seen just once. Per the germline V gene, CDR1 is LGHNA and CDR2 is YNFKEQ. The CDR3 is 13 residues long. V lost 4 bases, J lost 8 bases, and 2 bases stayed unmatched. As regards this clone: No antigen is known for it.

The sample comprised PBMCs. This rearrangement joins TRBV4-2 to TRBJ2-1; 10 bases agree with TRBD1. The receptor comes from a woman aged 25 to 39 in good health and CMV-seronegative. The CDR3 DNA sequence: TGTGCCAGCAGCCGGGACAGGGGAGATGAGCAGTTCTTC. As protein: CASSRDRGDEQFF.